Following are 11 T cell receptor beta chains from one sample sequenced in a study of Graves' ophthalmopathy and Graves' hyperthyroidism. RNA served as the template for amplifying TCR beta CDR3 regions. The first-round RT-PCR employed HTBI primers together with the Qiagen OneStep RT-PCR kit. A multiplex PCR was then performed as the second round. TCRdb re-called the multiplex PCR reads through MiXCR, storing one row per CDR3 protein. The sample includes around 670,000 distinct CDR3 sequences, around 40% of them seen just once. The source material was peripheral blood. These receptors were taken from an adult man with Graves' ophthalmopathy.

The chain combines TRBV7-6 with TRBJ1-6; D is undetermined. This CDR3 has 15 residues. V was shortened by 6 bases and J by 0 bases, with 9 bases between the two germline ends. Germline V CDR1 and CDR2: SGHVS, FNYEAQ. The CDR3 region is CASSLAYSYNSPLHF. CDR3 DNA: TGTGCCAGCAGTTTGGCCTACTCCTATAATTCACCCCTCCACTTT.

The chain joins TRBV2 to TRBJ1-2, with D tentatively TRBD1 (6 bases). V lost 6 bases to trimming and J lost 8 bases, with 34 bases between them. CDR3 length: 19 residues. Germline V gene sequence: CDR1 SNHLY, CDR2 FYNNEI. CDR3 residues: CASSLGPSWDTPVTPGYTF. In DNA form, the CDR3 reads TGTGCCAGCAGCTTGGGGCCCTCGTGGGACACACCCGTCACCCCAGGCTACACCTTC. Together with reference TRBV2 and TRBJ1-2, the CDR3 gives the full variable domain: EPEVTQTPSHQVTQMGQEVILRCVPISNHLYFYWYRQILGQKVEFLVSFYNNEISEKSEIFDDQFSVERPDGSNFTLKIRSTKLEDSAMYFCASSLGPSWDTPVTPGYTFGSGTRLTVV.

The chain couples TRBV2 to TRBJ2-5; TRBD1 aligns across 7 bases. The germline V gene has CDR1 SNHLY and CDR2 FYNNEI. V was clipped by 6 bases and J by 5 bases; unmatched bases: 6. The CDR3 covers 13 residues. The CDR3 protein is CASRDGQAETQYF. For the CDR3, the DNA is TGTGCCAGCAGAGACGGACAGGCCGAGACCCAGTACTTC.

The chain has TRBV29-1 and TRBJ2-7; the match to TRBD2 covers 8 bases. Germline lookup yields CDR1 SQVTM and CDR2 ANQGSEA. This CDR3 region has 16 residues. The CDR3 coding sequence is TGCGCCAGCAGCGAACGGCACGGGACTAGTCCCTACGAGCAGTACTTC. Residues: CASSERHGTSPYEQYF.

The V call is TRBV7-9, the J call TRBJ1-5; the D gene is possibly TRBD1 (5 bases). The germline gives CDR1 SEHNR, CDR2 FQNEAQ (reference sequence). The germline V and J ends were trimmed by 5 bases and 9 bases, with 14 bases remaining between them. CDR3 size: 13 residues. As DNA, the CDR3 is TGTGCCAGCAGCCAAACGCGCGGGGGGCCCCAGCATTTT. Translation gives CASSQTRGGPQHF.

This clonotype has a count of ten or more. V usage is TRBV10-3 and J usage is TRBJ1-2; D might be TRBD1 (5 bases). This CDR3 is built from 14 residues. Germline V CDR1 and CDR2: ENHRY, SYGVKD. V was shortened by 7 bases and J by 1 base, with 13 bases between the two germline ends. CDR3 bases: TGTGCCATCAAGCAGGCAGGGAGTAACTATGGCTACACCTTC. Translating gives CAIKQAGSNYGYTF.

This chain joins TRBV20-1 and TRBJ1-1, with 10 bases fitting TRBD1. Looked up from germline, CDR1 is DFQATT and CDR2 is SNEGSKA (reference sequence). The CDR3 runs 15 residues. The V gene end was trimmed by 3 bases and the J gene end by 4 bases; junction bases not matched to a gene: 8. The CDR3 DNA reads as TGCAGTGCTAGGTCACCGGGACAGGGGTCCACTGAAGCTTTCTTT. It encodes CSARSPGQGSTEAFF.

Regarding this clonotype: A read error may explain this, as a much larger clone is one base away. J is TRBJ2-7 and V is TRBV29-1, with D tentatively TRBD1 or TRBD2 (5 bases each). Germline V gives CDR1 SQVTM, CDR2 ANQGSEA. The CDR3 has 13 amino acids. CDR3 bases: TGCGGCGTCGAGGGGACGGTGGGAAACGAGCAGTACTTC. Protein sequence: CGVEGTVGNEQYF.

The sample holds many counts of this clonotype. The chain links TRBV5-1 to TRBJ1-1; no firm D call. V dropped 4 bases and J dropped 9 bases, with 10 bases sitting between them. Germline V gene data show CDR1 as SGHRS and CDR2 as YFSETQ. This CDR3 is 11 amino acids long. CDR3 nucleotides: TGCGCCAGCAGCGCCGGGCCACAAGCTTTCTTT. Amino acids: CASSAGPQAFF. Full variable domain (rest looked up from reference TRBV5-1 and TRBJ1-1): KAGVTQTPRYLIKTRGQQVTLSCSPISGHRSVSWYQQTPGQGLQFLFEYFSETQRNKGNFPGRFSGRQFSNSRSEMNVSTLELGDSALYLCASSAGPQAFFGQGTRLTVV.

At least ten counts were recorded for this clonotype. The chain is built from TRBV7-2 and TRBJ1-4; a weak D match, TRBD1 (5 bases). V lost 1 base and J 8 bases, leaving 11 bases between the germline ends. CDR3 length equals 14 residues. Germline CDR1 SGHTA, CDR2 FQGNSA. The CDR3 sequence is CASSLVKGREKLFF. Here the CDR3 DNA reads TGTGCCAGCAGCTTAGTGAAGGGGAGGGAAAAACTGTTTTTT.

V gene TRBV20-1 combines with J gene TRBJ1-3; D not resolved. The CDR3 has 13 amino acids. CDR1 and CDR2 (germline): DFQATT, SNEGSKA (reference sequence). V lost 5 bases, J lost 1 base, and 9 bases lay in between. The CDR3 reads CSAPKVSGNTIYF. The DNA for the CDR3 is TGCAGTGCTCCCAAAGTTTCTGGAAACACCATATATTTT.